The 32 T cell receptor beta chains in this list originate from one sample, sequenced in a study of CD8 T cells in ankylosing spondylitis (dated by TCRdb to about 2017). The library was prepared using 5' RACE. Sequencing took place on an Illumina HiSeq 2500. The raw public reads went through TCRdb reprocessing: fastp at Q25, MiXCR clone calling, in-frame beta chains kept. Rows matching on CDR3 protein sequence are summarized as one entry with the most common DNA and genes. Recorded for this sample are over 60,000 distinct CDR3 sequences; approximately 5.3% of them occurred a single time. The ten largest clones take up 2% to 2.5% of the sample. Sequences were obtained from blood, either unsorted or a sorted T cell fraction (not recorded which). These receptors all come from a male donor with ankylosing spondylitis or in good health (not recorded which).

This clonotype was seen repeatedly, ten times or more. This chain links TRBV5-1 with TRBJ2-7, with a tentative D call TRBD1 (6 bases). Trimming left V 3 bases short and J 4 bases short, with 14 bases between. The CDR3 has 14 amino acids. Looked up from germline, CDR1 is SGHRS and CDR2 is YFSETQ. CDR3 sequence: CASSYDRRSYEQYF. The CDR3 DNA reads TGCGCCAGCAGCTATGACAGGAGATCATACGAGCAGTACTTC.

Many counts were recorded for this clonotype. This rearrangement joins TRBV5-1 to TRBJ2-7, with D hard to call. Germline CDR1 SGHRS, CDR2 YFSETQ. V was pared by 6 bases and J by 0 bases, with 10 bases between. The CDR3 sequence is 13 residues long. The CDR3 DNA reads TGCGCCAGCAAAGTCCCGGACTCCTACGAGCAGTACTTC. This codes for CASKVPDSYEQYF.

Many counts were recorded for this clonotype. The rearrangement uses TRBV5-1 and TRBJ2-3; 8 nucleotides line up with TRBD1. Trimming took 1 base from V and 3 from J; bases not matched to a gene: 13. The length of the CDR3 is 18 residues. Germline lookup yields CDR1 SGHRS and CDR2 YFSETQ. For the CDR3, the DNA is TGCGCCAGCAGCTTGCCTGTAGACAGGGGCTCCTGGACAGATACGCAGTATTTT. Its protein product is CASSLPVDRGSWTDTQYF. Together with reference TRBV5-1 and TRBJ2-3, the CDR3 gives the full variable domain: KAGVTQTPRYLIKTRGQQVTLSCSPISGHRSVSWYQQTPGQGLQFLFEYFSETQRNKGNFPGRFSGRQFSNSRSEMNVSTLELGDSALYLCASSLPVDRGSWTDTQYFGPGTRLTVL.

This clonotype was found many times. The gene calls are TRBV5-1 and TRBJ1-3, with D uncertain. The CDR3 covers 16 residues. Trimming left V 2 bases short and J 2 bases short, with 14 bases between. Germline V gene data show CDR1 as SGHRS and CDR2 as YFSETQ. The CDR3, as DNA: TGCGCCAGCAGCTTCCTGTGGCAGACGGCTGGAAACACCATATATTTT. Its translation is CASSFLWQTAGNTIYF.

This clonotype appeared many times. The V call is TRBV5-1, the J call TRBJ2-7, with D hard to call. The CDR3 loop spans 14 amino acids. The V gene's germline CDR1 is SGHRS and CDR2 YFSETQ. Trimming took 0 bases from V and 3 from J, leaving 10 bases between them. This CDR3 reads CASSLAGHSYEQYF. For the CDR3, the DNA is TGCGCCAGCAGCTTGGCCGGGCACAGCTACGAGCAGTACTTC.

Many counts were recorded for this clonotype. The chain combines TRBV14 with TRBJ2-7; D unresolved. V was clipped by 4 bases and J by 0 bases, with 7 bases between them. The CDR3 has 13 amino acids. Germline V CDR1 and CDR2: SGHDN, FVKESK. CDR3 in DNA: TGTGCCAGCAGCCCCCACGGCTCCTACGAGCAGTACTTC. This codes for CASSPHGSYEQYF.

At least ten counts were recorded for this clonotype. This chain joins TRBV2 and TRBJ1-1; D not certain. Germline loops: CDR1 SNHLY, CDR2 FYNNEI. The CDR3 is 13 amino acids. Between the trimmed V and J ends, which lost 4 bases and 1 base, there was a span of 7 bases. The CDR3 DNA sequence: TGTGCCAGCAGTGTACTGGAGAACACTGAAGCTTTCTTT. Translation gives CASSVLENTEAFF.

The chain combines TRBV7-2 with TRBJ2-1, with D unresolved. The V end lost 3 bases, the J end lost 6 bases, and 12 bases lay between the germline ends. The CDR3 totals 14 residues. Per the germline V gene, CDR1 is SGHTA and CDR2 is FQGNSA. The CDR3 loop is CASSFRAGRNEQFF. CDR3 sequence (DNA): TGTGCCAGCAGCTTCAGAGCTGGGCGCAATGAGCAGTTCTTC.

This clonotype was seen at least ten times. This chain's CDR3 is CATSRAGTDEQYF. DNA for the CDR3: TGTGCCACCAGCCGGGCCGGGACGGACGAGCAGTACTTC. The rearrangement links TRBV15 to TRBJ2-7, with D perhaps TRBD1 or TRBD2 (5 bases each). This CDR3 region has 13 residues. Germline V gives CDR1 LNHNV, CDR2 YYDKDF (reference sequence). The V end lost 5 bases, the J end lost 5 bases, and 13 bases lay between the germline ends.

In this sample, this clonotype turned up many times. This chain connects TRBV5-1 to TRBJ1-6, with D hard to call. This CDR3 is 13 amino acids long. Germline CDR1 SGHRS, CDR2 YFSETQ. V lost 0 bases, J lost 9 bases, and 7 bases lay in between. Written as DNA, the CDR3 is TGCGCCAGCAGCTTGGAAGAGAGTTCACCCCTCCACTTT. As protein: CASSLEESSPLHF.

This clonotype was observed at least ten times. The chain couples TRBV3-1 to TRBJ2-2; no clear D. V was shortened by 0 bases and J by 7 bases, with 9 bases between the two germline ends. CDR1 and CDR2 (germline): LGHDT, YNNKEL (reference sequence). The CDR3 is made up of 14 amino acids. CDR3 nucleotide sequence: TGTGCCAGCAGCCAAGACTCGACGGTCGGGGAGCTGTTTTTT. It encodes CASSQDSTVGELFF.

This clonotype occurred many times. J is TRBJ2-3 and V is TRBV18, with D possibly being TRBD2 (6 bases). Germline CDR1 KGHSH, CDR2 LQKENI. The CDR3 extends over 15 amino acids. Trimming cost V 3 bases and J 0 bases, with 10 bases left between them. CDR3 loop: CASSPAGLSTDTQYF. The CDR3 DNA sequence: TGTGCCAGCTCACCGGCAGGACTAAGCACAGATACGCAGTATTTT.

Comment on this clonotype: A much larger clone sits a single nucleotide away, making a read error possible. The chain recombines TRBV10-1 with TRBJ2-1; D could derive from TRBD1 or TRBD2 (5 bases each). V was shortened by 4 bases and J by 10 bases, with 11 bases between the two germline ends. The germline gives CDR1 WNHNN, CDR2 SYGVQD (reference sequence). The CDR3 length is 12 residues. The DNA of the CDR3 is TGCGCCAGCAGTGGGGACCGACAGGAGCAGTTCTTC. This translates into CASSGDRQEQFF.

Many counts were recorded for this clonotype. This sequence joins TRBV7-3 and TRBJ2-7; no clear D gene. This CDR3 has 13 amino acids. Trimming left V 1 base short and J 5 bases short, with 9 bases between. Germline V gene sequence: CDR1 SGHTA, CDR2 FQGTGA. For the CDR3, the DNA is TGTGCCAGCAGCTTAAGTTACTCAGACGAGCAGTACTTC. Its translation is CASSLSYSDEQYF.

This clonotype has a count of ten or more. As DNA, the CDR3 is TGTGCCAGCAGCGGATCGGGACAGCGTTTTACGAACGAGCAGTACTTC. Its translation: CASSGSGQRFTNEQYF. V gene TRBV9 combines with J gene TRBJ2-7; TRBD1 aligns across 7 bases. This CDR3 comprises 16 residues. CDR1 and CDR2 from the germline V gene are SGDLS and YYNGEE. V was clipped by 3 bases and J by 5 bases; unmatched bases: 14. The complete variable domain, with remaining parts taken from reference TRBV9 and TRBJ2-7, reads DSGVTQTPKHLITATGQRVTLRCSPRSGDLSVYWYQQSLDQGLQFLIQYYNGEERAKGNILERFSAQQFPDLHSELNLSSLELGDSALYFCASSGSGQRFTNEQYFGPGTRLTVT.

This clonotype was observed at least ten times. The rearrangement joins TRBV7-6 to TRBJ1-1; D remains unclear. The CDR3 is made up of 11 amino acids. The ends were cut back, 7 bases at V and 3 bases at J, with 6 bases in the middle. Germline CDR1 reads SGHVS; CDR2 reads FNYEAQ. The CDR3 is CASTGYTEAFF. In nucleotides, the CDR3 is TGTGCCAGCACCGGATACACTGAAGCTTTCTTT.

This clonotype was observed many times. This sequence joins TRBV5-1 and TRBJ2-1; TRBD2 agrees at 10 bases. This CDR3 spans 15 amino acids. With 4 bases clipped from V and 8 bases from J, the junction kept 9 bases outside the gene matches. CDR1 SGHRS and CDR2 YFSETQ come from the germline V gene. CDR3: CASSPGLATKDEQFF. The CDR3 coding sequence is TGCGCCAGCAGCCCGGGACTAGCGACCAAGGATGAGCAGTTCTTC.

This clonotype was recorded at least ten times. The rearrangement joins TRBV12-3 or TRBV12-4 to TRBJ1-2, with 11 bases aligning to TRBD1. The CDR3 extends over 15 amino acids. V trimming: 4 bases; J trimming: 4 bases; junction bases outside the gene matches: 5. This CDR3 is CASSWTGTGGYGYTF. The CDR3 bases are TGTGCCAGCAGTTGGACCGGGACAGGGGGCTATGGCTACACCTTC.

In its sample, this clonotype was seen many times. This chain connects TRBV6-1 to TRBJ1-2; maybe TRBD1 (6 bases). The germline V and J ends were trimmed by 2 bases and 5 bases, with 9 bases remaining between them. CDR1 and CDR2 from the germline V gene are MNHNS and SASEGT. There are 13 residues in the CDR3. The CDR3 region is CASSERTVYGYTF. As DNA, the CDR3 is TGTGCCAGCAGTGAACGGACAGTTTATGGCTACACCTTC.

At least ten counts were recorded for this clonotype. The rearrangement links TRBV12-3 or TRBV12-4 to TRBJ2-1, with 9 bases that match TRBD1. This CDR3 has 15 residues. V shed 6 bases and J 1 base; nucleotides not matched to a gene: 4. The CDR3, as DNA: TGTGCCAGCAGACCGACAGGGGGTTCCTACAATGAGCAGTTCTTC. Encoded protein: CASRPTGGSYNEQFF.

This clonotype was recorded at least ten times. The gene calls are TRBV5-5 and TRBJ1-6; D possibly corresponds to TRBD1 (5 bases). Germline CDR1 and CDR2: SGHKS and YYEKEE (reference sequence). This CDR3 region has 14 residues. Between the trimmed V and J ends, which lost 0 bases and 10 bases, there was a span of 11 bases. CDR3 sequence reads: CASSLEGFDSPLHF. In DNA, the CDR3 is TGTGCCAGCAGCTTGGAGGGGTTTGACTCACCCCTCCACTTT.

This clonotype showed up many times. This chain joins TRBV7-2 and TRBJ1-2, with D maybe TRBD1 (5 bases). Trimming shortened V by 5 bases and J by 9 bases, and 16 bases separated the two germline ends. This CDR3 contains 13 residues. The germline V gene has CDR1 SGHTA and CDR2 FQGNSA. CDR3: CASSPTRDRSYTF. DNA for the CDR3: TGTGCCAGCAGCCCCACCAGGGATAGGAGCTACACCTTC.

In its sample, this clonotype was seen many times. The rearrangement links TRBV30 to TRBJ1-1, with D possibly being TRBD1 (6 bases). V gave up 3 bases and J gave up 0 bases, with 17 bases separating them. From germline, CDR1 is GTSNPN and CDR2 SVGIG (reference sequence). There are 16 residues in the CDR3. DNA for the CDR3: TGTGCCTGGAGCCATTCGGGGGGCCTTATGAACACTGAAGCTTTCTTT. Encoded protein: CAWSHSGGLMNTEAFF.

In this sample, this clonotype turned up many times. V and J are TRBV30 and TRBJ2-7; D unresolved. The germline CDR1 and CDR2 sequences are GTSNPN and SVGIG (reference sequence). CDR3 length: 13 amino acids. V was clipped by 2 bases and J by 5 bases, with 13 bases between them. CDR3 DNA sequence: TGTGCCTGGAGTACCGGAAGGGTAAACGAGCAGTACTTC. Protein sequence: CAWSTGRVNEQYF.

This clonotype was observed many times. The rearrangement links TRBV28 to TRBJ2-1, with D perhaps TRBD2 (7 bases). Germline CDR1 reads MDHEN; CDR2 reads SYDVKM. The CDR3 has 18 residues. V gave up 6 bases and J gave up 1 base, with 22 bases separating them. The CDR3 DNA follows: TGTGCCAGCAGCCCCGGCTCGGGGGGCAGTAAGTCCTACAATGAGCAGTTCTTC. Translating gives CASSPGSGGSKSYNEQFF.

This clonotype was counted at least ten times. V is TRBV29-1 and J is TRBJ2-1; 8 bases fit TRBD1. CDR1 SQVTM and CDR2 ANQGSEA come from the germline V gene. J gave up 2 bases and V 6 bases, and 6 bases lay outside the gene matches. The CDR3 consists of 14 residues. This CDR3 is CSVAGQGAYNEQFF. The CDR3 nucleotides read TGCAGCGTAGCCGGACAGGGAGCCTACAATGAGCAGTTCTTC.

Here the CDR3 DNA reads TGTGCCAGCAGCTTCAGGGGGAACACTGAAGCTTTCTTT. Encoded protein: CASSFRGNTEAFF. This chain joins TRBV7-3 and TRBJ1-1; D is perhaps TRBD1 (6 bases). V was trimmed by 3 bases and J by 1 base, leaving 6 bases between them. CDR1 is SGHTA, CDR2 FQGTGA, per germline. The CDR3 is made up of 13 amino acids.

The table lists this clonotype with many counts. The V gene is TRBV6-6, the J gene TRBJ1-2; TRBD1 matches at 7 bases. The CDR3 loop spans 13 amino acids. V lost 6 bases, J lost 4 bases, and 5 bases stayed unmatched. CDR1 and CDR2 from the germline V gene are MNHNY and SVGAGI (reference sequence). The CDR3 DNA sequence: TGTGCCAGCAGCCTGACAGGGACCTATGGCTACACCTTC. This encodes CASSLTGTYGYTF.

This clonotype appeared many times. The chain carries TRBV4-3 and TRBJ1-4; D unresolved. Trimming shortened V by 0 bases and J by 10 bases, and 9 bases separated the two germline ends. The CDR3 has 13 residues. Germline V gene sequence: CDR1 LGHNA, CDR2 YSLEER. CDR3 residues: CASSQDRQAKLFF. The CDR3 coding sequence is TGCGCCAGCAGCCAAGATCGTCAAGCAAAACTGTTTTTT.

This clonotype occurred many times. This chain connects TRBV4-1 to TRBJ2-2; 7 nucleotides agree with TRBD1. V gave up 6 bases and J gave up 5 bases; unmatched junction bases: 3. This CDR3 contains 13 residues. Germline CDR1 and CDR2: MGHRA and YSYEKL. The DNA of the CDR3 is TGCGCCAGCAGATCGACAGGGACCGGGGAGCTGTTTTTT. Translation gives CASRSTGTGELFF.

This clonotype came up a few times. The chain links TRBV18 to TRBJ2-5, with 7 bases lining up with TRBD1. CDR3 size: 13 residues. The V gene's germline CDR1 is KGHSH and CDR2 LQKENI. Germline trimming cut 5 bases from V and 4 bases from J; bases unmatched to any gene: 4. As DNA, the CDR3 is TGTGCCAGCTCAGACAGGGAGCGAGAGACCCAGTACTTC. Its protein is CASSDRERETQYF.

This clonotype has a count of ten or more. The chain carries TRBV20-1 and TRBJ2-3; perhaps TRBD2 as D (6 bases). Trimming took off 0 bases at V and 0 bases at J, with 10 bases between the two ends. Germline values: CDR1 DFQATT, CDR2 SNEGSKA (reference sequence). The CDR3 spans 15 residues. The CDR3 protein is CSARDWGLSTDTQYF. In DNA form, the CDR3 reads TGCAGTGCTAGAGATTGGGGACTCAGCACAGATACGCAGTATTTT.